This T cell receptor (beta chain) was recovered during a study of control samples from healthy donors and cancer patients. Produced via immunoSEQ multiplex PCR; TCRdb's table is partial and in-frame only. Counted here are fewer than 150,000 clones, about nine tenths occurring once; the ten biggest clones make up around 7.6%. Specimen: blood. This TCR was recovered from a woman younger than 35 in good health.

This CDR3 is CASSLSGEYTDTQYF. CDR3 in DNA: TGTGCCAGCAGCCTTAGCGGGGAATACACAGATACGCAGTATTTT. This chain connects TRBV6-5 to TRBJ2-3, with 8 bases fitting TRBD2. The CDR3 runs 15 residues. The junction had 7 bases not matched to a gene; V was cut back by 6 bases and J by 2 bases. The germline gives CDR1 MNHEY, CDR2 SVGAGI.